A single sample is the source of the 17 T cell receptor beta chains below, sequenced in a study of cytomegalovirus exposure and HLA in healthy donors. Assay: immunoSEQ multiplex PCR; the TCRdb copy retains only in-frame clones and omits some. The sample consists of some 90,000 clones, approximately 96% of them appearing once. The sample consisted of PBMCs. All receptors come from a man aged 18 to 29 in good health and CMV-seronegative.

The genes are TRBV2 and TRBJ2-1; 8 nucleotides line up with TRBD1. Germline V gene data show CDR1 as SNHLY and CDR2 as FYNNEI. The V segment lost 5 bases and the J segment 6 bases; nucleotides outside the gene matches: 9. The CDR3 consists of 15 residues. CDR3 bases: TGTGCCAGCAGTCTCTGGCAGGGGGCCGGCAATGAGCAGTTCTTC. It yields the protein CASSLWQGAGNEQFF.

The gene calls are TRBV13 and TRBJ2-1, with a possible D match to TRBD1 (5 bases). V lost 5 bases and J 4 bases, leaving 12 bases between the germline ends. This CDR3 is built from 14 residues. Germline loops: CDR1 PRHDT, CDR2 FYEKMQ (reference sequence). CDR3 in DNA: TGTGCCAGCAGCCTGGACATCAATTACAATGAGCAGTTCTTC. Translation: CASSLDINYNEQFF.

V and J are TRBV10-1 and TRBJ2-1; the D gene is possibly TRBD1 (5 bases). Germline CDR1 is WNHNN and CDR2 is SYGVQD (reference sequence). Trimming left V 4 bases short and J 5 bases short, with 6 bases between. CDR3 length: 12 residues. CDR3 amino acids: CASSVGDNEQFF. CDR3 sequence (DNA): TGCGCCAGCAGTGTAGGGGACAATGAGCAGTTCTTC.

The chain is built from TRBV27 and TRBJ1-5; 8 positions match TRBD1. Trimming took 8 bases from V and 3 from J; bases not matched to a gene: 9. From germline, CDR1 is MNHEY and CDR2 SMNVEV (reference sequence). This CDR3 has 15 residues. The CDR3 here is CASGKTGGDNQPQHF. CDR3 DNA: TGTGCCAGCGGTAAAACAGGGGGTGACAATCAGCCCCAGCATTTT.

V is TRBV6-6 and J is TRBJ2-2; 10 bases line up with TRBD2. J was trimmed by 8 bases and V by 2 bases; bases with no gene match: 8. This CDR3 is 16 amino acids long. In germline, CDR1 is MNHNY, CDR2 SVGAGI (reference sequence). CDR3 sequence: CASSYVLAGVPGELFF. CDR3 in DNA: TGTGCCAGCAGTTACGTTCTAGCGGGAGTCCCTGGGGAGCTGTTTTTT.

The V and J genes are TRBV19 and TRBJ2-7; the D gene is possibly TRBD2 (6 bases). The CDR3 has 12 amino acids. The V gene lost 6 bases and the J gene lost 9 bases, with 15 bases spanning the gap. Germline CDR1 LNHDA, CDR2 SQIVND (reference sequence). CDR3 coding DNA: TGTGCCAGTAGGACCGACTGGGGGGTGCAGTACTTC. The encoded protein is CASRTDWGVQYF.

The chain recombines TRBV2 with TRBJ1-2, with TRBD1 matching over 9 bases. This CDR3 spans 15 amino acids. Germline trimming cut 4 bases from V and 8 bases from J; bases unmatched to any gene: 11. Germline V gene sequence: CDR1 SNHLY, CDR2 FYNNEI. The CDR3 is CASSAGQGLIGGYTF. CDR3 DNA: TGTGCCAGCAGTGCTGGACAGGGGCTAATCGGCGGCTACACCTTC.

The chain couples TRBV18 to TRBJ2-5; TRBD1 matches at 8 bases. Germline CDR1 and CDR2: KGHSH and LQKENI. Trimming cost V 4 bases and J 5 bases; bases outside gene matches: 6. The CDR3 runs to 14 residues. CDR3 sequence: CASSLGQGGETQYF. CDR3 DNA sequence: TGTGCCAGCTCACTTGGACAGGGCGGTGAGACCCAGTACTTC. Drawing the rest from reference TRBV18 and TRBJ2-5, the complete variable domain is NAGVMQNPRHLVRRRGQEARLRCSPMKGHSHVYWYRQLPEEGLKFMVYLQKENIIDESGMPKERFSAEFPKEGPSILRIQQVVRGDSAAYFCASSLGQGGETQYFGPGTRLLVL.

The chain combines TRBV2 with TRBJ1-1; the D gene is possibly TRBD1 (5 bases). The V and J ends lost 6 bases and 5 bases respectively, with 16 bases between them. The CDR3 totals 14 residues. Germline CDR1 SNHLY, CDR2 FYNNEI. The CDR3 is CASRRGRVLTEAFF. CDR3 nucleotides: TGTGCCAGCAGAAGGGGAAGGGTCTTGACTGAAGCTTTCTTT.

This clone was seen just once. The chain joins TRBV19 to TRBJ2-3; weak D call: TRBD1 (6 bases). The germline V and J ends were trimmed by 5 bases and 0 bases, with 12 bases remaining between them. Germline CDR1 reads LNHDA; CDR2 reads SQIVND (reference sequence). This CDR3 has 15 residues. The CDR3 protein is CASSLRQASTDTQYF. Written as DNA, the CDR3 is TGTGCCAGTAGTCTGAGACAGGCGAGCACAGATACGCAGTATTTT.

The chain combines TRBV6-1 with TRBJ2-4, with 9 bases identical to TRBD1. Per the germline V gene, CDR1 is MNHNS and CDR2 is SASEGT. V dropped 7 bases and J dropped 5; count of bases not matched to a gene: 9. This CDR3 contains 15 residues. CDR3 residues: CASNRKGQGENIQYF. CDR3 sequence (DNA): TGTGCCAGCAATAGAAAGGGACAGGGTGAAAACATTCAGTACTTC.

This clone was detected only once. The chain recombines TRBV11-2 with TRBJ2-7; 8 positions agree with TRBD1. Germline trimming cut 0 bases from V and 5 bases from J; bases unmatched to any gene: 3. Germline V gene lookup returns CDR1 SGHAT and CDR2 FQNNGV. The CDR3 is made up of 14 amino acids. CDR3 sequence (DNA): TGTGCCAGCAGCTTAGATCGACAGGGGAACGAGCAGTACTTC. Translation gives CASSLDRQGNEQYF.

The chain recombines TRBV9 with TRBJ1-2; possible D gene TRBD1, 6 bases. Trimming left V 0 bases short and J 2 bases short, with 14 bases between. Germline V gene lookup returns CDR1 SGDLS and CDR2 YYNGEE. The CDR3 is 16 amino acids. The CDR3 DNA reads as TGTGCCAGCAGCGTAGTTTCGGGGACACTCAACTATGGCTACACCTTC. Protein sequence: CASSVVSGTLNYGYTF.

This chain connects TRBV11-2 to TRBJ2-7, with 13 bases that match TRBD2. Per the germline V gene, CDR1 is SGHAT and CDR2 is FQNNGV. There are 15 residues in the CDR3. Trimming cost V 7 bases and J 5 bases; bases outside gene matches: 8. The CDR3 reads CASIPGLAGFHEQYF. The CDR3 nucleotides are TGTGCCAGCATTCCGGGACTAGCGGGATTTCACGAGCAGTACTTC.

This rearrangement joins TRBV10-3 to TRBJ1-3, with 7 bases that match TRBD1. Trimming took 11 bases from V and 7 from J; bases not matched to a gene: 17. The CDR3 covers 15 residues. In germline, CDR1 is ENHRY, CDR2 SYGVKD. This chain's CDR3 is CAASPQGLPGNTIYF. In DNA, the CDR3 is TGTGCCGCATCACCACAGGGGCTCCCGGGGAACACCATATATTTT.

This chain links TRBV6-5 with TRBJ1-3; TRBD1 might be the D (5 bases). Germline V gene sequence: CDR1 MNHEY, CDR2 SVGAGI. Deletions cut 6 bases from V and 7 bases from J, with 16 bases between. The CDR3 spans 14 residues. DNA of the CDR3: TGTGCCAGCAGGCAGGGACTCTACGCGAACACCATATATTTT. It yields the protein CASRQGLYANTIYF.

CDR3 in DNA: TGTGCCAGCAGTGAACATAGTGCAGGGCAAGAGACCCAGTACTTC. This codes for CASSEHSAGQETQYF. The chain is built from TRBV25-1 and TRBJ2-5; D is perhaps TRBD1 (5 bases). CDR3 length: 15 residues. Between the trimmed V and J ends, which lost 2 bases and 2 bases, there was a span of 12 bases. Germline CDR1 and CDR2: MGHDK and SYGVNS.